The 15 T cell receptor beta chains listed next were all sequenced from one sample in a study of T cells in Graves' hyperthyroidism and ophthalmopathy. The TCR beta CDR3 regions underwent amplification using RNA transcripts as the source. First-round RT-PCR with HTBI primers amplified the TCR CDR3 region. In TCRdb, the multiplex PCR reads were re-called with MiXCR into one record per CDR3 protein. The data contain a few hundred thousand distinct CDR3 sequences, over 45% of them singletons. The source material was peripheral blood or thyroid tissue (not recorded which). The receptors stem from an adult woman with Graves' disease, either hyperthyroidism or ophthalmopathy (not recorded which).

The V gene is TRBV29-1, the J gene TRBJ2-5; tentatively, D is TRBD2 (7 bases). Germline V gene lookup returns CDR1 SQVTM and CDR2 ANQGSEA. V dropped 0 bases and J dropped 5 bases, with 13 bases sitting between them. The length of the CDR3 is 14 residues. In DNA, the CDR3 is TGCAGCGTTGAAGAAGGGGGAGGGAGGGAGACCCAGTACTTC. Its protein is CSVEEGGGRETQYF.

This clonotype was counted a few times. This chain links TRBV15 with TRBJ2-5, with D hard to call. Trimming removed 2 bases from V and 2 bases from J, with 6 bases in between. Germline V gives CDR1 LNHNV, CDR2 YYDKDF (reference sequence). The CDR3 has 13 residues. CDR3 sequence: CATSRTSQETQYF. The DNA of the CDR3 is TGTGCCACCAGCAGAACCTCTCAAGAGACCCAGTACTTC.

This clonotype was detected ten times or more. V usage is TRBV20-1 and J usage is TRBJ2-7, with 7 bases matching TRBD2. The CDR3 length is 14 residues. The V segment lost 2 bases and the J segment 3 bases; nucleotides outside the gene matches: 7. Germline CDR1 DFQATT, CDR2 SNEGSKA (reference sequence). CDR3 sequence: CSARTGTNLYEQYF. CDR3 DNA sequence: TGCAGTGCTAGAACGGGGACTAACCTCTACGAGCAGTACTTC.

This clonotype was found once. The chain joins TRBV11-2 to TRBJ2-7; 13 bases are a match to TRBD2. Germline CDR1 SGHAT, CDR2 FQNNGV. The CDR3 length is 16 residues. The J segment lost 2 bases and the V segment lost 9 bases, leaving 10 bases of the junction unmatched. In nucleotides, the CDR3 is TGTGCCAGTTCCCCCTCGGGACTAGCGGGACCCTACGAGCAGTACTTC. This encodes CASSPSGLAGPYEQYF.

Regarding this clonotype: The conserved phenylalanine or tryptophan normally closing the CDR3 is absent here, so this likely arose from a read error. This chain uses TRBV4-2 with TRBJ1-5; D might be TRBD1 (5 bases). The ends were cut back, 8 bases at V and 7 bases at J, with 15 bases in the middle. The CDR3 has 13 residues. Per the germline V gene, CDR1 is LGHNA and CDR2 is YNFKEQ. CDR3 nucleotides: TGTGCCAGCGGAGACAAGGGGTTCCAGCCCCAGCATCTT. Its translation is CASGDKGFQPQHL.

The rearrangement joins TRBV29-1 to TRBJ1-2; D uncertain. V dropped 7 bases and J dropped 2 bases, with 14 bases sitting between them. Germline-derived CDR1 and CDR2 are SQVTM and ANQGSEA. This CDR3 spans 13 amino acids. DNA for the CDR3: TGCAGCGGCGATGCCGGGGAGAACTATGGCTACACCTTC. Protein: CSGDAGENYGYTF.

This clonotype was seen a few times. This chain uses TRBV20-1 with TRBJ1-2, with D tentatively TRBD1 (6 bases). CDR1 is DFQATT and CDR2 is SNEGSKA in the germline V gene (reference sequence). V lost 4 bases, J lost 4 bases, and 10 bases lay in between. The CDR3 contains 12 residues. The CDR3 region has the DNA TGCAGTGCTACAGGGGAGGGCTATGGCTACACCTTC. This codes for CSATGEGYGYTF.

The J gene is TRBJ1-2, the V gene TRBV20-1; a possible D gene is TRBD1 (6 bases). Trimming shortened V by 5 bases and J by 6 bases, and 25 bases separated the two germline ends. Germline CDR1 and CDR2: DFQATT and SNEGSKA (reference sequence). There are 16 residues in the CDR3. The CDR3 spells CSAYQRDTSGDDGYTF. In DNA form, the CDR3 reads TGCAGTGCTTATCAACGGGACACTTCCGGGGACGATGGCTACACCTTC.

V and J are TRBV20-1 and TRBJ1-1; D is possibly TRBD1 (5 bases). The germline V gene has CDR1 DFQATT and CDR2 SNEGSKA (reference sequence). This CDR3 is 16 amino acids long. V was cut by 2 bases and J by 7 bases, with 23 bases left in between. The CDR3 here is CSARTGTSGVGSEAFF. CDR3 nucleotide sequence: TGCAGTGCTAGAACCGGGACTAGCGGGGTGGGCAGTGAAGCTTTCTTT.

This clonotype was counted at least ten times. CDR3 in amino acids: CSARRAGEVYEQYF. The CDR3 bases are TGCAGTGCTAGAAGGGCGGGAGAGGTTTACGAGCAGTACTTC. The chain carries TRBV20-1 and TRBJ2-7, with 7 bases lining up with TRBD2. Trimming took 2 bases from V and 4 from J; bases not matched to a gene: 8. This CDR3 is 14 amino acids long. Per germline, CDR1 DFQATT and CDR2 SNEGSKA (reference sequence).

The V call is TRBV14, the J call TRBJ2-7; 8 bases are a match to TRBD1. CDR1 and CDR2 from the germline V gene are SGHDN and FVKESK. The length of the CDR3 is 13 residues. Losses at the gene ends were 4 bases for V and 5 bases for J; bases not matched to a gene: 4. The CDR3 coding sequence is TGTGCCAGCAGCCCAGGGGGCCTCCACGAGCAGTACTTC. It encodes CASSPGGLHEQYF.

This chain joins TRBV20-1 and TRBJ1-4; D remains ambiguous. Per the germline V gene, CDR1 is DFQATT and CDR2 is SNEGSKA (reference sequence). The CDR3 totals 13 residues. The V and J ends lost 1 base and 7 bases respectively, with 10 bases between them. In DNA form, the CDR3 reads TGCAGTGCTAGAGGACATCAGATTGAAAAACTGTTTTTT. Its translation is CSARGHQIEKLFF.

This clonotype was counted at least ten times. V gene TRBV19 combines with J gene TRBJ1-5, with 8 bases that match TRBD1. Trimming cost V 6 bases and J 6 bases; bases outside gene matches: 10. Germline V gene data show CDR1 as LNHDA and CDR2 as SQIVND (reference sequence). This CDR3 is 15 amino acids long. This CDR3 reads CASSNRGEAGQPQHF. CDR3 DNA sequence: TGTGCCAGTAGCAACAGGGGGGAAGCGGGTCAGCCCCAGCATTTT.

The sample holds many counts of this clonotype. This chain uses TRBV7-9 with TRBJ2-1; no firm D call. The germline V and J ends were trimmed by 5 bases and 12 bases, with 17 bases remaining between them. This CDR3 spans 13 amino acids. Germline values: CDR1 SEHNR, CDR2 FQNEAQ (reference sequence). The CDR3 region is CASSLSSPAGQFF. In nucleotides, the CDR3 is TGTGCCAGCAGCCTCAGCTCCCCGGCCGGGCAGTTCTTC.

There are many counts of this clonotype. The chain is built from TRBV3-1 and TRBJ1-1, with 10 bases fitting TRBD1. Germline assignment: CDR1 LGHDT and CDR2 YNNKEL (reference sequence). Losses at the gene ends were 6 bases for V and 1 base for J; bases not matched to a gene: 5. The CDR3 covers 15 residues. CDR3 nucleotides: TGTGCCAGCAGGCGGGACAGGGGACGGAACACTGAAGCTTTCTTT. Encoded protein: CASRRDRGRNTEAFF.